This is a list of T cell receptor beta chains from one sample in a study of blood T cell repertoires in COVID-19. Repertoires were generated with immunoSEQ multiplex PCR, while TCRdb's copy carries only in-frame clones and drops some. The data hold 250,000 to 300,000 clones, with over 80% observed a single time. Material: peripheral blood. The receptor set was obtained from a man in his fifties or sixties who had recovered from COVID-19. CDR3s include the opening cysteine and the closing phenylalanine or tryptophan. A D gene is named only where the DNA matches it firmly. The size field is filled for only some rows; it gives once, few, many or a size class.

v_gene	j_gene	abundance	d_gene	CDR3aa	CDR3nt
TRBV19	TRBJ2-7	few	TRBD2	CASSDPSGGAYEQYF	TGTGCCAGTAGTGATCCTAGCGGGGGGGCCTACGAGCAGTACTTC
TRBV6-5	TRBJ1-5	.	TRBD1	CASRTGDRRQPQHF	TGTGCCAGCAGAACAGGGGATAGGCGGCAGCCCCAGCATTTT
TRBV10-2	TRBJ2-3	once	.	CASIPGSADTQYF	TGCGCCAGCATCCCCGGGAGCGCAGATACGCAGTATTTT
TRBV7-9	TRBJ2-7	.	.	CASSLASVSYEQYF	TGTGCCAGCAGCTTAGCCTCGGTTTCCTACGAGCAGTACTTC
TRBV19	TRBJ2-2	few	TRBD1	CASSIDRTGASGELFF	TGTGCCAGTAGTATAGATCGAACAGGGGCTTCCGGGGAGCTGTTTTTT
TRBV13	TRBJ1-4	.	.	CASSITGTGNEKLFF	TGTGCCAGCAGCATCACAGGGACGGGTAATGAAAAACTGTTTTTT
TRBV29-1	TRBJ2-2	.	.	CSVRWAGEMFF	TGCAGCGTACGGTGGGCAGGCGAAATGTTTTTT
TRBV5-1	TRBJ2-7	once	.	CASSSGLGGEQYF	TGCGCCAGCTCAAGCGGGTTGGGGGGCGAGCAGTACTTC
TRBV10-3	TRBJ2-3	.	TRBD1	CAISGTGVTDTQYF	TGTGCCATCAGTGGGACAGGGGTCACAGATACGCAGTATTTT
TRBV7-9	TRBJ1-1	.	TRBD1	CASSLATGGRDEAFF	TGTGCCAGCAGCTTAGCGACAGGGGGCAGGGATGAAGCTTTCTTT
TRBV6-2/TRBV6-3	TRBJ1-6	.	TRBD1	CASSLGQQNSPLHF	TGTGCCAGCAGTTTGGGACAGCAAAATTCACCCCTCCACTTT
TRBV7-9	TRBJ2-3	.	.	CASTTVGRSTDTQYF	TGTGCCAGCACGACGGTTGGCAGGAGCACAGATACGCAGTATTTT
TRBV5-1	TRBJ1-4	.	TRBD1	CASSLEGQSEKLFF	TGCGCCAGCAGCCTGGAGGGACAGTCTGAAAAACTGTTTTTT
TRBV6-1	TRBJ1-6	.	TRBD1	CASSEPRGVVNSPLHF	TGTGCCAGCAGTGAACCCAGGGGGGTGGTTAATTCACCCCTCCACTTT
TRBV28	TRBJ1-2	.	TRBD1	CASSHSPRTGIANYGYTF	TGTGCCAGCAGTCACTCCCCACGGACAGGGATAGCTAACTATGGCTACACCTTC
TRBV3-1/TRBV3-2	TRBJ1-6	.	.	CASSQGLWSSSYNSPLHF	TGTGCCAGCAGCCAAGGTTTATGGTCGAGCTCCTATAATTCACCCCTCCACTTT
TRBV6-5	TRBJ1-1	.	TRBD1	CASSGTGVNTEAFF	TGTGCCAGCAGCGGCACAGGGGTGAACACTGAAGCTTTCTTT
TRBV4-1	TRBJ1-4	few	.	CASSRGVALYEKLFF	TGCGCCAGCAGCCGCGGTGTGGCTTTGTATGAAAAACTGTTTTTT
TRBV3-1/TRBV3-2	TRBJ2-7	.	.	CASSRTQAEAYEQYF	TGTGCCAGCAGCCGGACCCAGGCGGAGGCCTACGAGCAGTACTTC
TRBV5-1	TRBJ2-5	.	TRBD2	CASSSSGVGQETQYF	TGCGCCAGCAGCAGTAGCGGGGTGGGGCAAGAGACCCAGTACTTC
TRBV27	TRBJ1-6	.	.	CASTGGPEPLHF	TGTGCCAGCACGGGGGGACCGGAACCCCTCCACTTT
TRBV7-2	TRBJ2-1	.	TRBD2	CASSLREGAYNEQFF	TGTGCCAGCAGCTTACGGGAGGGAGCCTACAATGAGCAGTTCTTC
TRBV5-1	TRBJ2-2	.	TRBD1	CASSLRTGPTGELFF	TGCGCCAGCAGCTTGCGGACAGGTCCCACCGGGGAGCTGTTTTTT
TRBV14	TRBJ2-5	.	TRBD2	CASSQVLAGRETQYF	TGTGCCAGCAGCCAAGTCCTAGCGGGGCGAGAGACCCAGTACTTC
TRBV23-1	TRBJ2-1	.	TRBD1	CASSLRRDRSYNEQFF	TGCGCCAGCAGTCTCAGGCGGGACAGGTCCTACAATGAGCAGTTCTTC
TRBV19	TRBJ1-1	.	.	CASMLGPGTEAFF	TGTGCCAGTATGCTGGGCCCGGGGACTGAAGCTTTCTTT
TRBV9	TRBJ1-2	.	TRBD1	CASSDRTGGGYTF	TGTGCCAGCAGCGACCGGACAGGGGGGGGCTACACCTTC
TRBV5-5	TRBJ1-1	.	.	CASSLDTGLNTEAFF	TGTGCCAGCAGCTTGGATACAGGGCTGAACACTGAAGCTTTCTTT
TRBV6-6	TRBJ1-2	.	.	CASTLTTTNYGYTF	TGTGCCAGCACCCTGACGACAACTAACTATGGCTACACCTTC
TRBV29-1	TRBJ2-1	.	.	CSVGTANNEQFF	TGCAGCGTTGGGACAGCCAACAATGAGCAGTTCTTC
TRBV19	TRBJ2-7	.	TRBD1	CASSGQGRSYEQYF	TGTGCCAGTAGTGGACAGGGGAGGTCCTACGAGCAGTACTTC
TRBV6-5	TRBJ2-5	.	.	CASIADGSGWKTQYF	TGTGCCAGCATCGCCGATGGATCGGGGTGGAAGACCCAGTACTTC
TRBV9	TRBJ1-3	.	.	CASSGNSRSGNTIYF	TGTGCCAGCAGCGGAAACAGCCGCTCCGGAAACACCATATATTTT
TRBV20-1	TRBJ2-7	.	.	CSASLQAPVYEQYF	TGCAGTGCTAGTCTACAGGCGCCCGTCTACGAGCAGTACTTC
TRBV19	TRBJ2-5	.	.	CASSYREGETQYF	TGTGCCAGTTCCTACAGGGAAGGGGAGACCCAGTACTTC
TRBV6-5	TRBJ1-5	.	TRBD1	CASSRTGARGQPQHF	TGTGCCAGCAGTCGGACAGGGGCGAGAGGACAGCCCCAGCATTTT
TRBV6-5	TRBJ1-5	.	.	CASRESPNQPQHF	TGTGCCAGCCGCGAGAGCCCTAATCAGCCCCAGCATTTT
TRBV6-1	TRBJ2-3	.	.	CASSEGRGALTTDTQYF	TGTGCCAGCAGTGAAGGCCGGGGGGCCCTAACCACAGATACGCAGTATTTT
TRBV11-2	TRBJ2-1	.	.	CASSLVGTQNEQFF	TGTGCCAGCAGCTTAGTTGGGACTCAGAATGAGCAGTTCTTC
TRBV20-1	TRBJ2-1	.	.	CSARGGQGQFF	TGCAGTGCTAGAGGTGGGCAAGGGCAGTTCTTC